This is a list of T cell receptor beta chains from one sample in a study of CD8 T cells in Susac syndrome. MiXCR, run by TCRdb on the immunoSEQ multiplex PCR reads, gives a single entry per CDR3 protein. The data contain about 130,000 distinct CDR3 sequences, 90% to 95% of them singletons. Sample: CD8+ T cells from PBMCs. These receptors were taken from a human donor with Susac syndrome. Both conserved end residues are part of each CDR3. D genes are given only for firm matches. Size tells how often a clone was seen (once, few, many) or the class of an expanded clone, and some rows leave it out.

abundance	d_gene	j_gene	v_gene	CDR3nt	CDR3aa
-	TRBD2	TRBJ2-1	TRBV12-3/TRBV12-4	TGTGCCAGCAGTTTTGGGCGGGAGGGACGGGACAATGAGCAGTTCTTC	CASSFGREGRDNEQFF
few	-	TRBJ1-2	TRBV6-1	TGTGCCAGTCGACTCGGCGGCTATGGCTACACCTTC	CASRLGGYGYTF
-	-	TRBJ2-7	TRBV5-6	TGTGCCAGCAGCTTGGGCAGCGACGAGCAGTACTTC	CASSLGSDEQYF
few	-	TRBJ1-2	TRBV29-1	TGCAGCGTTGAAAAGGAAAGTGCGGGGTCAGGCTACACCTTC	CSVEKESAGSGYTF
once	-	TRBJ2-7	TRBV29-1	TGCAGCGTAATTCTCGGTGAGCAGTACTTC	CSVILGEQYF
once	-	TRBJ2-3	TRBV4-1	TGCGCCAGCAGCCTCCAAACCTTTAAAACAGATACGCAGTATTTT	CASSLQTFKTDTQYF
-	TRBD1	TRBJ1-2	TRBV27	TGTGCCAGCAGTCCCGGGACAGGTATCCTGGTCCGGGGCTACACCTTC	CASSPGTGILVRGYTF
-	-	TRBJ1-5	TRBV9	TGTGCCAGCGGGGGGGGTAATCAGCCCCAGCATTTT	CASGGGNQPQHF
-	TRBD1	TRBJ1-1	TRBV6-5	TGTGCCAGCAGTTACGGGATGACAGGGGCTGAAGCTTTCTTT	CASSYGMTGAEAFF
-	-	TRBJ1-5	TRBV12-3/TRBV12-4	TGTGCCAGCAGTTCACTCCCACAGGGCCAGCCCCAGCATTTT	CASSSLPQGQPQHF
-	TRBD2	TRBJ2-1	TRBV29-1	TGCAGCGCCCTGGGACTAGCGGTGAACAATGAGCAGTTCTTC	CSALGLAVNNEQFF
-	-	TRBJ2-5	TRBV18	TGTGCCAGCTCACCACCCTTTGGGGAGACCCAGTACTTC	CASSPPFGETQYF
-	-	TRBJ2-1	TRBV5-4	TGTGCCAGCAGCTTGGCGGGACTGAAGGACGATGAGCAGTTCTTC	CASSLAGLKDDEQFF
-	-	TRBJ2-6	TRBV12-3/TRBV12-4	TGTGCCAGCAGTTTCTGGCAGGGGAACTCTGGGGCCAACGTCCTGACTTTC	CASSFWQGNSGANVLTF
-	-	TRBJ1-5	TRBV24-1	TGTGCCACCAGTGCGGGGGTCGGGCAGCCCCAGCATTTT	CATSAGVGQPQHF
-	-	TRBJ2-3	TRBV12-3/TRBV12-4	TGTGCCAGCACCCAGAGCAGTACTAGCACAGATACGCAGTATTTT	CASTQSSTSTDTQYF
-	TRBD1	TRBJ1-1	TRBV14	TGTGCCAGCAGCTTACTGGACAGGGGAAGCACTGAAGCTTTCTTT	CASSLLDRGSTEAFF
-	-	TRBJ1-2	TRBV14	TGTGCCAGCAGCCCGGACAGAAACTACTATGGCTACACCTTC	CASSPDRNYYGYTF
-	-	TRBJ2-2	TRBV30	TGTGCCTGGACTATGGGGTTCACCGGGGAGCTGTTTTTT	CAWTMGFTGELFF
-	TRBD1	TRBJ2-7	TRBV6-6	TGTGCCAGCAGTTCCCGGGACAGGACTTTGTGGGAGCAGTACTTC	CASSSRDRTLWEQYF
-	-	TRBJ2-1	TRBV9	TGTGCCAGCAGCGTAGGTGGGGACCCGCGCGGGGAGCAGTTCTTC	CASSVGGDPRGEQFF
-	-	TRBJ2-1	TRBV5-6	TGTGCCAGCAGCTTCGAGGGCGATGAGCAGTTCTTC	CASSFEGDEQFF
-	-	TRBJ2-2	TRBV9	TGTGCCAGCAGCGCCAATTTAGAAGAGACCTCCGGGGAGCTGTTTTTT	CASSANLEETSGELFF
-	-	TRBJ1-6	TRBV9	TGTGCCAGCAGCGTAAGTCCCGGGGGACAACCGGGTTCACCCCTCCACTTT	CASSVSPGGQPGSPLHF
-	-	TRBJ2-1	TRBV4-1	TGCGCCAGCAGCCAAGATCTCTCAGGGGAGCAGTTCTTC	CASSQDLSGEQFF
once	TRBD2	TRBJ2-7	TRBV5-1	TGCGCCAGCAGCTTGGTTGGTAGCGGGGCTCTCGAGCAGTACTTC	CASSLVGSGALEQYF
-	-	TRBJ2-5	TRBV12-3/TRBV12-4	TGTGCCAGCAGTTTAGCGGGGGTCATGGAGACCCAGTACTTC	CASSLAGVMETQYF
-	-	TRBJ2-7	TRBV20-1	TGCAGTGCCTCCCCCGGGGGTTCGGATTCTGTCCACGAGCAGTACTTC	CSASPGGSDSVHEQYF
once	-	TRBJ2-1	TRBV12-3/TRBV12-4	TGTGCCAGCAGTTTAAATGGGTATGAGCAGTTCTTC	CASSLNGYEQFF
-	-	TRBJ2-2	TRBV6-5	TGTGCCAGCAGTTACTCGGGGGCACTGGGGACCGGGGAGCTGTTTTTT	CASSYSGALGTGELFF
once	-	TRBJ2-5	TRBV14	TGTGCCAGCAGCCAAGATTGGGGGTACGGAGAGGAGACCCAGTACTTC	CASSQDWGYGEETQYF
-	TRBD2	TRBJ2-7	TRBV20-1	TGCAGTGCTATCCGAGGACTAGCGGGGGGGGAATCCTACGAGCAGTACTTC	CSAIRGLAGGESYEQYF
-	TRBD1	TRBJ2-1	TRBV24-1	TGTGCCACAACCGGGACAGGGGACAATGAGCAGTTCTTC	CATTGTGDNEQFF
-	-	TRBJ2-3	TRBV7-3	TGTGCCAGCAGCTCCGGAGAGACAGATACGCAGTATTTT	CASSSGETDTQYF
-	-	TRBJ2-7	TRBV14	TGTGCCAGCAGCTCAAGAAGATGCAGCTACTACGAGCAGTACTTC	CASSSRRCSYYEQYF
-	-	TRBJ1-1	TRBV28	TGTGCCAGCAGTTTGTCCAGGGTGAACACTGAAGCTTTCTTT	CASSLSRVNTEAFF
-	-	TRBJ1-2	TRBV14	TGTGCCAGCAGCAACCGGGACCCTGCGCGCTATGGCTACACCTTC	CASSNRDPARYGYTF
-	-	TRBJ1-5	TRBV4-1	TGCGCCAGCAGCCAAGTCAGAGGGGGGGGTAGTCAGCCCCAGCATTTT	CASSQVRGGGSQPQHF
-	-	TRBJ1-5	TRBV30	TGTGCCTGGAATACAGGGAATCAGCCCCAGCATTTT	CAWNTGNQPQHF
-	TRBD2	TRBJ2-1	TRBV4-1	TGCGCCAGCAGCCAAGCGGGCTTGGGACTAGCGGCCTACAATGAGCAGTTCTTC	CASSQAGLGLAAYNEQFF
once	TRBD2	TRBJ2-3	TRBV12-3/TRBV12-4	TGTGCCAGCAGTTCAGACTCGACTAGCGGGGGGGCAGGGCCCCATACGCAGTATTTT	CASSSDSTSGGAGPHTQYF
-	-	TRBJ1-1	TRBV5-1	TGCGCCAGCAGCTTGACCAGGAAACTGAACACTGAAGCTTTCTTT	CASSLTRKLNTEAFF
-	-	TRBJ2-3	TRBV5-5	TGTGCCAGCAGCGCGTACTACCTACAGGGAATGACTAGCACAGATACGCAGTATTTT	CASSAYYLQGMTSTDTQYF
-	-	TRBJ1-1	TRBV7-9	TGTGCCAGCAGCTTACCTCGTCACCCGAACACTGAAGCTTTCTTT	CASSLPRHPNTEAFF
-	-	TRBJ1-2	TRBV2	TGTGCCAGCAGTGAATCCCTCCGTGGTGGCTACACCTTC	CASSESLRGGYTF
-	-	TRBJ2-3	TRBV9	TGTGCCAGCAGCGTAGCTGGGGCCCCGAGCACAGATACGCAGTATTTT	CASSVAGAPSTDTQYF
-	-	TRBJ1-2	TRBV5-6	TGTGCCAGCAGTACGGGTCCCCTGGCCCCGGGCTACACCTTC	CASSTGPLAPGYTF
-	-	TRBJ2-7	TRBV7-2	TGTGCCAGCAGCGGCAGGACGGATTCCTACGAGCAGTACTTC	CASSGRTDSYEQYF
-	-	TRBJ1-3	TRBV13	TGTGCCAGCAGCCCCGCCCCCGCTGACTCTGGAAACACCATATATTTT	CASSPAPADSGNTIYF
-	TRBD1	TRBJ2-2	TRBV24-1	TGTGCCACCAGACCCGGGACAGTAGACACCGGGGAGCTGTTTTTT	CATRPGTVDTGELFF
-	-	TRBJ1-5	TRBV6-1	TGTGCCAGCAGCTCAGCCGGGGGCCTTGGCAATCAGCCCCAGCATTTT	CASSSAGGLGNQPQHF
-	-	TRBJ1-2	TRBV12-3/TRBV12-4	TGTGCCAGCAGTTCTATGTCAGCTAACTATGGCTACACCTTC	CASSSMSANYGYTF
-	TRBD2	TRBJ2-7	TRBV6-5	TGTGCCAGCAGTTACGGCGGGGGGGGTTCCTACGAGCAGTACTTC	CASSYGGGGSYEQYF